This T cell receptor beta chain was sequenced for a study of PD-1 blockade in classical Hodgkin lymphoma. Study-wide findings and caveats: Newly diagnosed and completely responding patients shared comparable baseline diversity.

All the patients suffered relapse after autologous stem cell transplantation, and brentuximab vedotin exposure differed. To note about this clone: Its antigen is not known.

The CDR3 sequence is 15 residues long. Looked up from germline, CDR1 is SEHNR and CDR2 is FQNEAQ (reference sequence). Clones were sequenced by immunoSEQ multiplex PCR, and TCRdb holds only the in-frame ones, with some missing. The sample lists approximately 20,000 clones, around 82% occurring once. The sequencing used peripheral blood mononuclear cells (PBMCs), collected before the second cycle of nivolumab. The rearrangement uses TRBV7-9 and TRBJ2-5; 7 nucleotides match TRBD2. The assigned J gene may be wrong: the sequence end matches TRBJ2-7 better. This receptor was obtained from a human donor with classical Hodgkin lymphoma. The CDR3 DNA reads TGTGCCAGCAGCTTCCGGGACTACGGCGGCTACGAGCAGTACTTC. Translating it yields CASSFRDYGGYEQYF.